This T cell receptor beta chain was identified during a study of cytomegalovirus exposure and HLA in healthy donors. Findings and caveats of the study: Among TCR beta chains, those listed as cytomegalovirus-associated numbered over 150. In a later analysis, across HLA loci, associated TCR counts were highest for DRB1, lowest for HLA-C. Later analysis reportedly placed an Asian-associated ancestry cluster below the roughly 690-donor mean in N-insertions. Sequencing depth across donors, presence/absence analyses assumed, was roughly uniform.

Amplification used 60 Vbeta primers and 13 Jbeta primers. The table came from immunoSEQ multiplex PCR; TCRdb's copy has only in-frame clones and leaves some out. The top ten clones hold about a fifth of a sample with 85,000 to 95,000 clones, 70% to 80% of them seen once. V shed 4 bases and J shed 4 bases, with 16 bases lying between them. This CDR3 has 15 amino acids. Germline CDR1 is SGHTA and CDR2 is FQGTGA. This clone was seen once. Its antigen remains unknown. The specimen was PBMCs. The TCR was taken from a man aged 25-45 years in good health and CMV-seropositive. This chain links TRBV7-3 with TRBJ2-5, with D perhaps TRBD2 (6 bases). CDR3 in amino acids: CASSSFGGGAETQYF. In DNA, the CDR3 is TGTGCCAGCAGCTCGTTCGGGGGTGGGGCAGAGACCCAGTACTTC.